The sequence of this T cell receptor (beta chain) was determined in a study of T cells in tuberculosis. CDR1 is LGHNA, CDR2 YSLEER, per germline. Deletions cut 2 bases from V and 0 bases from J, with 5 bases between. The CDR3 extends over 13 amino acids. Profiling relied on immunoSEQ multiplex PCR, and the TCRdb table lists in-frame clones only, not all of them. The data show under 40,000 clones, with less than 95% seen just once and approximately 4.2% held by the top ten. Regarding time point: new active TB diagnosis, blood taken before or within 7 days of starting treatment. This sequence joins TRBV4-3 and TRBJ2-7; D call uncertain. Sequences were derived from PBMCs, sampled at tuberculosis diagnosis. The clonotype comes from an adult with tuberculosis. The CDR3: CASSQQDSYEQYF. The CDR3 DNA reads as TGCGCCAGCAGCCAACAGGACTCCTACGAGCAGTACTTC.